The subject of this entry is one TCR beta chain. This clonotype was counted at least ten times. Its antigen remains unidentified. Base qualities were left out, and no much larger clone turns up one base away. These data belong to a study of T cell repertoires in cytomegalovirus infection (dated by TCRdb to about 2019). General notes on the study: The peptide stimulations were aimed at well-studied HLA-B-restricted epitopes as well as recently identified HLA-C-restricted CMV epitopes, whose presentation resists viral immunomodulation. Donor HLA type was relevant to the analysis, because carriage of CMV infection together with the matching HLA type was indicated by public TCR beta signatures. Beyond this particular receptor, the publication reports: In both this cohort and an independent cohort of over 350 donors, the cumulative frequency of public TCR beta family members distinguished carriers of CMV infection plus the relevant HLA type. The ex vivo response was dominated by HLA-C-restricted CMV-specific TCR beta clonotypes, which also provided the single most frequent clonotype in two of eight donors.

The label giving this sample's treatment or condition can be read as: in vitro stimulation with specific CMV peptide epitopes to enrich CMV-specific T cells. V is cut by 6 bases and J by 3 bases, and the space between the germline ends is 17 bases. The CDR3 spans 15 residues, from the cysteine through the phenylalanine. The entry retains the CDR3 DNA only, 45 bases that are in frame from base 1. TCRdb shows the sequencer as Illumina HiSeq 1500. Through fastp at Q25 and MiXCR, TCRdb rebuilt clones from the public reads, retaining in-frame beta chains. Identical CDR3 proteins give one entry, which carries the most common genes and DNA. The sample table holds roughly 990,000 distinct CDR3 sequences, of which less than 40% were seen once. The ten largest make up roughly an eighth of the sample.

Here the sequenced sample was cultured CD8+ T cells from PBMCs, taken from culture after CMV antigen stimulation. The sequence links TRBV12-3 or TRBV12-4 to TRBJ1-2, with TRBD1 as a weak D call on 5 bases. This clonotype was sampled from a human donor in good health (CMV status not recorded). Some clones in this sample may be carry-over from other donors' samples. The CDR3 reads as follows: CASRISTTEYYGYTF. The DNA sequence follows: TGTGCCAGCAGGATCTCCACGACAGAATACTATGGCTACACCTTC.